This T cell receptor beta chain is drawn from a study of shared clonotypes between healthy human individuals (dated by TCRdb to the early 2020s). Regarding the complete study: The cohort comprised a couple of women and a few men aged 18 to 49 years. Between about 0.94 and 8.9 billion PBMCs per donor were obtained by leukapheresis. To increase sequencing depth and limit assay-specific biases, TCR repertoire library preparation and sequencing were carried out by different laboratories using diverse techniques. For each donor, CD4 naive and CD4 memory were each run on three plates, CD8 naive on two plates, and CD8 memory on one plate. Blood TCR repertoires of about five healthy adults were deeply sequenced to estimate repertoire size and the extent of clonotype sharing between individuals. Results the study describes overall, beyond this receptor: Pairwise subsampling indicated that sequencing depth was expected to affect the degree of clonotype sharing among donors. Compared with non-shared clonotypes, clonotypes shared by all four sorted-subset donors had higher generation probabilities. Because the study included only a small number of donors, the genetic and exposure-history diversity represented was limited. Sampling was limited to blood, and TCR repertoires in tissue likely differ from TCR repertoires in blood. Rarefaction of sorted-subset datasets indicated incomplete sequencing despite the large sequencing depth. About 4.5% of naive CD4, 3% to 4% of naive CD8, 2% to 2.5% of memory CD4, and 0.4% of memory CD8 clonotypes were shared across several donors. Estimated clonotype richness was generally larger for naive than for memory subsets.

Donors were healthy HIV-negative adults with no recently reported acute infections or vaccinations. Only Caucasian adults living in Nashville, Tennessee, USA were represented among the donors. CD4+ T cells were enriched by magnetic negative selection; naive cells were then positively selected on CD45RA, and the negative fraction formed the memory subset. Blood was collected by leukapheresis, and PBMCs were isolated by Ficoll-Histopaque density gradient centrifugation and then cryopreserved in liquid nitrogen vapor phase. Analytical flow cytometry was used to check the purity and quantity of each magnetically sorted T cell population. From each sorted fraction, genomic DNA was isolated and quantified by UV absorbance on a Nanodrop 2000c. The germline V gene gives CDR1 as WSHSY and CDR2 as SAAADI. The CDR3 has 15 amino acids, counting the end cysteine and phenylalanine. Of all the DNA, just the CDR3 is kept, 45 bases in frame from base 1. Trimming leaves V shorter by 6 bases and J shorter by 4 bases, with the junction holding 7 bases beyond the gene matches.

Note on this clone: It has no known antigen specificity. Per-nucleotide qualities are absent, and no much larger clonotype sits a single base away.

Using the deep immunoSEQ assay, multiplex PCR amplified TCR CDR3 regions from genomic DNA. Extracted genomic DNA from each cell subset was spread evenly across all wells of several immunoSEQ 96-well plates, with each plate serving as a replicate. For sorted subsets, each replicate PCR was loaded with roughly 200 ng genomic DNA, equivalent to about 33,000 T cell genomes. Purified libraries were quantified with a Qubit 3.0 fluorometer, sized on a Bioanalyzer 2100, and re-quantified with the KAPA Library Quantification kit. Every immunoSEQ 96-well plate was sequenced on a separate single-read 150-cycle Illumina NextSeq 550 flow cell. The authors' pipeline ran thus. Because only junctional sequences without quality scores were contained in the immunoSEQ output, filtering matching that applied to full-length reads could not be performed. Sequences were annotated with PyIR, a Python wrapper for IgBLAST v1.9, and V/J genes and CDR3 were assigned using IMGT germline references. Reads were removed for weak V/J assignments (E-value above 1e-6), missing CDR3, stop codons, out-of-frame junctions, or ambiguous translated residues. V3J clonotypes were defined as sequences sharing an identical inferred V gene, J gene, and CDR3 amino acid sequence. The percentage overlap between two repertoires was calculated by dividing the number of shared unique clonotypes by the size of the smaller repertoire. Three approaches were used to assess repertoire richness: RTK rarefaction, the Chao1 estimator, and Recon v2.1 estimates of unobserved clonotypes. OLGA was used to compute generation probabilities for all TCRbeta clonotypes that the gDNA method yielded from several donors. TCRdb retrieved this table from immuneACCESS and kept in-frame rearrangements only. Not all clones are present; in checked studies, unresolved V genes account for under half, and no reason is known for the remainder. V and J calls and clone size are as listed in that table; D and trimming were resolved from the DNA. Present in this sample are 2 million to 2.5 million clones, about 94% of which were seen just once. The top ten hold more than 0.1% of the sample.

Here the chain combines TRBV10-2 and TRBJ2-7; the junction holds 12 bases that match TRBD1. The sequenced sample was naive CD4+ T cells sorted from blood. What the cell subset or site label conveys for this sample: CD45RA+ positively selected. The receptor comes from a man between 18 and 35 years old in good health. CDR3 protein: CASRAGTGGVYEQYF. The DNA sequence is TGCGCCAGCAGGGCCGGGACAGGGGGCGTTTACGAGCAGTACTTC.